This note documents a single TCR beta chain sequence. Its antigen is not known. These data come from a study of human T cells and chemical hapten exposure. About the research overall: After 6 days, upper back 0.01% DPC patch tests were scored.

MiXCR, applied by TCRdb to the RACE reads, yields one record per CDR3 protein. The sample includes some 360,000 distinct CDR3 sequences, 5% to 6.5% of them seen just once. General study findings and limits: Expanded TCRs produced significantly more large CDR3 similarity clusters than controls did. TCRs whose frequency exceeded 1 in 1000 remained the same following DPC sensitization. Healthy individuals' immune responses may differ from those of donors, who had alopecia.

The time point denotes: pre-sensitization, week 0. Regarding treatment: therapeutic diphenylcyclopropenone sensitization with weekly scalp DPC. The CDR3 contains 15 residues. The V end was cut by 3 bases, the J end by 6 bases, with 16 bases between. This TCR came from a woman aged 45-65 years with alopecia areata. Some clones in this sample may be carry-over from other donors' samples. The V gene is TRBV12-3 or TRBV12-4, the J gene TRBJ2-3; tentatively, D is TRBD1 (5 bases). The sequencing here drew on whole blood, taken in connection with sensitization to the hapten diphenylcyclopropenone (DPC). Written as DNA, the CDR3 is TGTGCCAGCAGTTTCTTGCGGACACTCTTGGATACGCAGTATTTT. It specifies CASSFLRTLLDTQYF.